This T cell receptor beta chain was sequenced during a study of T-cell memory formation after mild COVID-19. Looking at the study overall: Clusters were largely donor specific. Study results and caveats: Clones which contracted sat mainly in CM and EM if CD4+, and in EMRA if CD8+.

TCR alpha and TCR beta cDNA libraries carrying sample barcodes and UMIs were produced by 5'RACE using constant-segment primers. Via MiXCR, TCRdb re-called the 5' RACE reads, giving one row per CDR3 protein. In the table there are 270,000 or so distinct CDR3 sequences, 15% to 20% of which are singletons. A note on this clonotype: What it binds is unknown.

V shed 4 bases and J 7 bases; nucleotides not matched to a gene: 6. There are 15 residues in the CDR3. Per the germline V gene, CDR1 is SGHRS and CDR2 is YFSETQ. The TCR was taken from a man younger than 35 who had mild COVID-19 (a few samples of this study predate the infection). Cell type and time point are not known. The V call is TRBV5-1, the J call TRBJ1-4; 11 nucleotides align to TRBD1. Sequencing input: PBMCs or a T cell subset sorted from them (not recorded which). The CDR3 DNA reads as TGCGCCAGCAGCCTGGGGACAGGGGGAGGTGAAAAACTGTTTTTT. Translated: CASSLGTGGGEKLFF. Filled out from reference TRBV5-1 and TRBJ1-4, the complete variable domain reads KAGVTQTPRYLIKTRGQQVTLSCSPISGHRSVSWYQQTPGQGLQFLFEYFSETQRNKGNFPGRFSGRQFSNSRSEMNVSTLELGDSALYLCASSLGTGGGEKLFFGSGTQLSVL.